This TCR beta chain emerged from a study of identical twins. This clonotype was seen a few times. Its antigen is still unknown. V was pared by 5 bases and J by 2 bases, with 8 bases of the junction left unmatched. Germline lookup yields CDR1 MNHNS and CDR2 SASEGT. The CDR3 totals 16 residues. A universal primer site was incorporated via template switching, and the cDNA contained unique molecular identifiers. TCRdb reprocessed the 5' RACE reads with MiXCR, giving one entry per CDR3 protein. The data show fewer than 250,000 distinct CDR3 sequences, about 7.5% seen once. Broader study findings: The study based its conclusions on cross-sectional statistical analysis and did not follow the same donors. Out-of-frame alpha sequences shared between twins exhibited an excess of low generation probability. In cord blood, abundant beta clonotypes had fewer insertions; memory showed no trend.

The sample was also reused in another study, on yellow fever vaccine responses in identical twins.

The sequence derives from a woman between 18 and 29 years old in good health. Sequenced: CD8+ T cells sorted from blood. The chain employs TRBV6-1 and TRBJ2-1, with 8 bases aligning to TRBD1. The CDR3 region has the DNA TGTGCCAGCAGTAAAAACAGGGGGGCGACCTACAATGAGCAGTTCTTC. Translated: CASSKNRGATYNEQFF.